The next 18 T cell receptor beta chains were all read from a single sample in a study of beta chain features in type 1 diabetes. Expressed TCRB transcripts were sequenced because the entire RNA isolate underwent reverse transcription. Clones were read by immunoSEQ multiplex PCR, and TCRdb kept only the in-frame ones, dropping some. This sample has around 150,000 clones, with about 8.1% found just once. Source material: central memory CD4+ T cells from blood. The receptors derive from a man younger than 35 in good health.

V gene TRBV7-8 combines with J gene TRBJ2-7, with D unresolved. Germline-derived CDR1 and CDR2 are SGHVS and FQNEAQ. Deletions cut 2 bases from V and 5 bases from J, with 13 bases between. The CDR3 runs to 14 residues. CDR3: CASSLQVRENEQYF. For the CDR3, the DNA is TGTGCCAGCAGCTTACAGGTACGAGAGAACGAGCAGTACTTC. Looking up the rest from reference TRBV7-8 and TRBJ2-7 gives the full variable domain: GAGVSQSPRYKVAKRGQDVALRCDPISGHVSLFWYQQALGQGPEFLTYFQNEAQLDKSGLPSDRFFAERPEGSVSTLKIQRTQQEDSAVYLCASSLQVRENEQYFGPGTRLTVT.

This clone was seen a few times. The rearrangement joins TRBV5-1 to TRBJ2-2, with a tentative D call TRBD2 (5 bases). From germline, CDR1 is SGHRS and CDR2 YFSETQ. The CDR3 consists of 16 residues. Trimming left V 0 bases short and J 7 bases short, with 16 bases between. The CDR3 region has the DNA TGCGCCAGCAGCTTGGATTCAGCGAAAGGGAGCGGGGAGCTGTTTTTT. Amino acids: CASSLDSAKGSGELFF.

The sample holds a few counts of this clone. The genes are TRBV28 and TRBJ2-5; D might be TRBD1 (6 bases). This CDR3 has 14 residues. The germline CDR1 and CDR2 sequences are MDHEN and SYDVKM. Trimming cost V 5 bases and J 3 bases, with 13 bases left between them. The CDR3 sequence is CASSPGQSKETQYF. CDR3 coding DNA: TGTGCCAGCAGTCCGGGACAATCGAAAGAGACCCAGTACTTC.

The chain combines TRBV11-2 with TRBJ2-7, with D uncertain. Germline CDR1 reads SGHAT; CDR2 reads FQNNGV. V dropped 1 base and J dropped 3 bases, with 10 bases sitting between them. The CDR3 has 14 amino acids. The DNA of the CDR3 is TGTGCCAGCAGCTTAGTGCGGTTTGTCTACGAGCAGTACTTC. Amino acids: CASSLVRFVYEQYF.

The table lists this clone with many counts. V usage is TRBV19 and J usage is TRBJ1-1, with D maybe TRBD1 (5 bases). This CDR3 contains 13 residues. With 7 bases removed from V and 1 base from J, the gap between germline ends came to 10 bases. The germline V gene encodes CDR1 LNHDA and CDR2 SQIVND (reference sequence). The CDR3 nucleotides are TGTGCCAGTAACGCAGGGAAGAACACTGAAGCTTTCTTT. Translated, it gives CASNAGKNTEAFF.

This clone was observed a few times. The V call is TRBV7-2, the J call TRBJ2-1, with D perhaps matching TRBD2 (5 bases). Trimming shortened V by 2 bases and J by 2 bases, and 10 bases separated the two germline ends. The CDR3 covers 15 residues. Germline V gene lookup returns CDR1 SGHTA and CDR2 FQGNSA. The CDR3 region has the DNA TGTGCCAGCAGCTTACTCGACGGGACCTACAATGAGCAGTTCTTC. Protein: CASSLLDGTYNEQFF.

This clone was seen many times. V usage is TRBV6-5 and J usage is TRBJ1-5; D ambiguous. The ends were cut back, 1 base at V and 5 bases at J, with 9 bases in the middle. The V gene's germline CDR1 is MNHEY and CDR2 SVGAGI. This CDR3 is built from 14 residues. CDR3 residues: CASSYLSPDQPQHF. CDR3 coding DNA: TGTGCCAGCAGTTACTTATCCCCCGATCAGCCCCAGCATTTT.

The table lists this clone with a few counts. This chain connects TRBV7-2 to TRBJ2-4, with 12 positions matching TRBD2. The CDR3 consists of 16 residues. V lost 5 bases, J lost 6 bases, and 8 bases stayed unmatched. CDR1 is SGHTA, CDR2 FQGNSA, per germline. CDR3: CASSQQTSGGGNIQYF. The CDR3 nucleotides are TGTGCCAGCAGCCAGCAGACTAGCGGGGGTGGAAACATTCAGTACTTC.

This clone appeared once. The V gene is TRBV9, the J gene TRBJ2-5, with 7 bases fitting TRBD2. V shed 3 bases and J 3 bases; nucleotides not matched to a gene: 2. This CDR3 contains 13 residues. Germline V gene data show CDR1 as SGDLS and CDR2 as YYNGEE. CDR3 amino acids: CASSGGGEETQYF. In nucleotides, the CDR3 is TGTGCCAGCAGCGGTGGGGGGGAAGAGACCCAGTACTTC.

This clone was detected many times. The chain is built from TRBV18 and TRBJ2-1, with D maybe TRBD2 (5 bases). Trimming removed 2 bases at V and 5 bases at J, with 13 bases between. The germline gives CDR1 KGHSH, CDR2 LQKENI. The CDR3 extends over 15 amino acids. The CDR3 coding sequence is TGTGCCAGCTCACCAGAACTCAGCGGAGACAATGAGCAGTTCTTC. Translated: CASSPELSGDNEQFF. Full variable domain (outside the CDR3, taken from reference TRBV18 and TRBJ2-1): NAGVMQNPRHLVRRRGQEARLRCSPMKGHSHVYWYRQLPEEGLKFMVYLQKENIIDESGMPKERFSAEFPKEGPSILRIQQVVRGDSAAYFCASSPELSGDNEQFFGPGTRLTVL.

The CDR3 sequence: CASSLVLGGNNEQFF. CDR3 bases: TGTGCCAGCAGCTTAGTACTGGGGGGGAACAATGAGCAGTTCTTC. This chain connects TRBV7-9 to TRBJ2-1; 7 positions match TRBD2. In germline, CDR1 is SEHNR, CDR2 FQNEAQ (reference sequence). J was trimmed by 5 bases and V by 1 base; bases with no gene match: 5. This CDR3 comprises 15 residues. Full variable domain (outside the CDR3, taken from reference TRBV7-9 and TRBJ2-1): DTGVSQNPRHKITKRGQNVTFRCDPISEHNRLYWYRQTLGQGPEFLTYFQNEAQLEKSRLLSDRFSAERPKGSFSTLEIQRTEQGDSAMYLCASSLVLGGNNEQFFGPGTRLTVL.

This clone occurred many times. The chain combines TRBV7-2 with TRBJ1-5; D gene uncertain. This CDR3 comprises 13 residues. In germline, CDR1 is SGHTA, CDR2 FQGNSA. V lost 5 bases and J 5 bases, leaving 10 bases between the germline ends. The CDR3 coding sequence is TGTGCCAGCAGCCCCGGGGTCCATCAGCCCCAGCATTTT. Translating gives CASSPGVHQPQHF.

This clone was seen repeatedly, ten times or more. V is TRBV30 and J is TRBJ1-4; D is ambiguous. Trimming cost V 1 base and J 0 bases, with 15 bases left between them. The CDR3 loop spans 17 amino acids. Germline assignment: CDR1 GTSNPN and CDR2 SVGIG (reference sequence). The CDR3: CAWSARPGSATNEKLFF. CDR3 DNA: TGTGCCTGGAGTGCACGCCCGGGGTCTGCAACTAATGAAAAACTGTTTTTT.

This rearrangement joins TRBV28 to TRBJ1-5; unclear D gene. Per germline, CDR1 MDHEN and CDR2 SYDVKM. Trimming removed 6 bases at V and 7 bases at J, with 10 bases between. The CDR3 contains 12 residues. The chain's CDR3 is CASRKTGQPQHF. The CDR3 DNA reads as TGTGCCAGCAGGAAAACGGGGCAGCCCCAGCATTTT.

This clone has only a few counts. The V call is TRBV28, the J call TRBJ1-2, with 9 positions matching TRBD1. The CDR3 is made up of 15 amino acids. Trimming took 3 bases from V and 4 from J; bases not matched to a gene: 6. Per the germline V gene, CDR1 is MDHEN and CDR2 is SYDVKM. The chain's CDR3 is CASSLGTGYSYGYTF. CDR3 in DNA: TGTGCCAGCAGTTTGGGGACAGGGTATTCCTATGGCTACACCTTC.

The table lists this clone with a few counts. The CDR3 sequence is CASSLVQGETQYF. The DNA for the CDR3 is TGTGCCAGCAGTTTGGTACAGGGGGAGACCCAGTACTTC. The chain links TRBV28 to TRBJ2-5; 7 positions agree with TRBD1. The CDR3 sequence is 13 residues long. Germline CDR1 is MDHEN and CDR2 is SYDVKM. V trimming: 3 bases; J trimming: 5 bases; junction bases outside the gene matches: 3.

The DNA of the CDR3 is TGCAGCGTTCCCAGACAGGGAGGATATGGCTACACCTTC. It codes for CSVPRQGGYGYTF. The chain has TRBV29-1 and TRBJ1-2; 7 bases are shared with TRBD1. Per germline, CDR1 SQVTM and CDR2 ANQGSEA. The length of the CDR3 is 13 residues. The trim removed 5 bases at V and 5 bases at J, leaving 8 bases unmatched.

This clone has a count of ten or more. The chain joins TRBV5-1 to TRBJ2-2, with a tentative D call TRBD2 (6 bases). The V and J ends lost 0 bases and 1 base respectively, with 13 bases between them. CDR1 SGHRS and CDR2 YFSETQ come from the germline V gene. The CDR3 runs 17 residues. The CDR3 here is CASSLEGRGENTGELFF. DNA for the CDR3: TGCGCCAGCAGCTTGGAAGGGCGGGGTGAGAACACCGGGGAGCTGTTTTTT.